What follows are 18 T cell receptor beta chains derived from one specimen sequenced in a study of T cells in Graves' hyperthyroidism and ophthalmopathy. The investigators amplified TCR beta CDR3 regions from RNA transcripts. When the TCR CDR3 underwent first-round RT-PCR, the HTBI primer set was used. In TCRdb, the multiplex PCR reads were re-called with MiXCR into one record per CDR3 protein. The profile shows fewer than 900,000 distinct CDR3 sequences, roughly 15% of them singletons. Sequenced sample: blood. Receptors were obtained from a young man with Graves' hyperthyroidism.

This clonotype appeared a few times. The chain uses TRBV30 and TRBJ2-7, with a tentative D call TRBD1 (5 bases). The CDR3 is 12 amino acids. Germline CDR1 reads GTSNPN; CDR2 reads SVGIG (reference sequence). With 4 bases removed from V and 2 bases from J, the gap between germline ends came to 9 bases. CDR3 amino acids: CAWTDRTYEQYF. The CDR3 DNA follows: TGTGCCTGGACCGACAGAACCTACGAGCAGTACTTC.

The chain carries TRBV28 and TRBJ1-1; 8 bases match TRBD1. The CDR3 has 13 amino acids. The trim removed 4 bases at V and 13 bases at J, leaving 11 bases unmatched. Germline V gene data show CDR1 as MDHEN and CDR2 as SYDVKM. This chain's CDR3 is CASSSPPTGEVFF. The CDR3 nucleotides are TGTGCCAGCAGTTCCCCCCCGACAGGGGAGGTTTTCTTT.

The rearrangement links TRBV28 to TRBJ2-1; 9 nucleotides agree with TRBD1. The CDR3 is 17 amino acids. CDR1 MDHEN and CDR2 SYDVKM come from the germline V gene. The ends lost 6 bases at V and 0 bases at J; junction bases unmatched: 9. The CDR3 DNA reads as TGTGCCAGCAGGACTTTCACAGGGGGCGGCTCCTACAATGAGCAGTTCTTC. Translating gives CASRTFTGGGSYNEQFF.

This clonotype was seen more than once but under ten times. This rearrangement joins TRBV7-8 to TRBJ1-6, with no clear D. Germline V gene sequence: CDR1 SGHVS, CDR2 FQNEAQ. Trimming shortened V by 0 bases and J by 12 bases, and 18 bases separated the two germline ends. This CDR3 has 16 amino acids. The CDR3 nucleotides are TGTGCCAGCAGCTTAGCGGTGGGAGTGTACAGCTTACCCCTCCACTTT. This translates into CASSLAVGVYSLPLHF.

The genes are TRBV20-1 and TRBJ1-4; D is possibly TRBD1 (5 bases). The V end lost 6 bases, the J end lost 0 bases, and 14 bases lay between the germline ends. The germline CDR1 and CDR2 sequences are DFQATT and SNEGSKA (reference sequence). The CDR3 has 15 amino acids. The CDR3 loop reads CSAAPRETTNEKLFF. In DNA, the CDR3 is TGCAGTGCCGCCCCCAGGGAAACAACTAATGAAAAACTGTTTTTT.

DNA for the CDR3: TGCAGTGCGCAGGGGAGCTCCTACGAGCAGTACTTC. Translated, it gives CSAQGSSYEQYF. V usage is TRBV20-1 and J usage is TRBJ2-7; TRBD1 might be the D (6 bases). The CDR3 consists of 12 residues. V was clipped by 6 bases and J by 0 bases, with 9 bases between them. The germline gives CDR1 DFQATT, CDR2 SNEGSKA (reference sequence).

The table lists this clonotype with many counts. This chain joins TRBV12-3 or TRBV12-4 and TRBJ1-5; 8 nucleotides match TRBD1. The CDR3 spans 17 residues. Losses at the gene ends were 3 bases for V and 2 bases for J; bases not matched to a gene: 9. The CDR3, as DNA: TGTGCCAGCAGTTTGTATGAACAGGGGGGCGGCAATCAGCCCCAGCATTTT. It codes for CASSLYEQGGGNQPQHF.

This clonotype was counted at least ten times. V and J are TRBV28 and TRBJ1-1; D gene unclear. The V end was cut by 4 bases, the J end by 4 bases, with 16 bases between. The CDR3 has 15 residues. Germline lookup yields CDR1 MDHEN and CDR2 SYDVKM. CDR3 in amino acids: CASSWYPGGSTEAFF. The CDR3 DNA reads TGTGCCAGCAGTTGGTATCCGGGAGGATCCACTGAAGCTTTCTTT.

In its sample, this clonotype was seen many times. The rearrangement uses TRBV7-6 and TRBJ2-3; TRBD1 agrees at 8 bases. The trim removed 2 bases at V and 4 bases at J, leaving 5 bases unmatched. Germline-derived CDR1 and CDR2 are SGHVS and FNYEAQ. The CDR3 loop spans 15 amino acids. The CDR3, as DNA: TGTGCCAGCAGCTTAAACCAGGGGGCCGCAGATACGCAGTATTTT. This sequence encodes CASSLNQGAADTQYF. Full variable domain (outside the CDR3, taken from reference TRBV7-6 and TRBJ2-3): GAGVSQSPRYKVTKRGQDVALRCDPISGHVSLYWYRQALGQGPEFLTYFNYEAQQDKSGLPNDRFSAERPEGSISTLTIQRTEQRDSAMYRCASSLNQGAADTQYFGPGTRLTVL.

This clonotype came up a few times. J is TRBJ2-7 and V is TRBV11-3, with TRBD2 matching over 9 bases. The CDR3 is made up of 14 amino acids. The ends lost 1 base at V and 6 bases at J; junction bases unmatched: 4. Germline V gene sequence: CDR1 SGHNT, CDR2 YENEEA. CDR3 bases: TGTGCCAGCAGCTTAGGCCCAGCGGGAGGCGAGCAGTACTTC. Its translation: CASSLGPAGGEQYF.

In this sample, this clonotype turned up many times. The chain couples TRBV6-2 or TRBV6-3 to TRBJ2-7; D unresolved. The CDR3 runs 13 residues. Trimming took 4 bases from V and 2 from J, leaving 9 bases between them. Germline-derived CDR1 and CDR2 are MNHEY and SVGEGT. The DNA of the CDR3 is TGTGCCAGCAGTTTTGGACCAGCCTACGAGCAGTACTTC. Amino acids: CASSFGPAYEQYF.

Only a few counts were recorded for this clonotype. The rearrangement joins TRBV4-1 to TRBJ2-7; the match to TRBD2 covers 9 bases. Germline loops: CDR1 MGHRA, CDR2 YSYEKL. Trimming removed 4 bases from V and 2 bases from J; junction bases left unmatched: 12. The CDR3 contains 17 residues. CDR3 sequence: CASSPRWEAGGPYEQYF. CDR3 coding DNA: TGCGCCAGCAGCCCCCGTTGGGAAGCGGGAGGACCCTACGAGCAGTACTTC.

This clonotype has at least ten counts. The chain employs TRBV27 and TRBJ1-4; 8 nucleotides agree with TRBD1. The CDR3 runs 15 residues. CDR1 is MNHEY and CDR2 is SMNVEV in the germline V gene (reference sequence). J lost 3 bases, V lost 6 bases, and 6 bases had no gene match. CDR3 sequence reads: CASRLGTGPNEKLFF. CDR3 DNA sequence: TGTGCCAGCAGGCTGGGGACAGGTCCTAATGAAAAACTGTTTTTT. Supplemented by reference TRBV27 and TRBJ1-4, the full variable domain reads EAQVTQNPRYLITVTGKKLTVTCSQNMNHEYMSWYRQDPGLGLRQIYYSMNVEVTDKGDVPEGYKVSRKEKRNFPLILESPSPNQTSLYFCASRLGTGPNEKLFFGSGTQLSVL.

The CDR3 is CASSSSRQGTDTQYF. The CDR3 DNA follows: TGCGCCAGCAGCTCCTCACGACAGGGCACAGATACGCAGTATTTT. The chain employs TRBV5-1 and TRBJ2-3; perhaps TRBD1 as D (6 bases). Trimming stripped 3 bases from V and 1 base from J, with 12 bases between. Looked up from germline, CDR1 is SGHRS and CDR2 is YFSETQ. This CDR3 spans 15 amino acids.

This clonotype was seen only a few times. The chain combines TRBV6-1 with TRBJ2-5; D may be TRBD2 (6 bases). The CDR3 covers 14 residues. CDR1 MNHNS and CDR2 SASEGT come from the germline V gene. V gave up 6 bases and J gave up 3 bases, with 14 bases separating them. CDR3 residues: CASSPGWGEETQYF. The DNA of the CDR3 is TGTGCCAGCAGCCCTGGGTGGGGGGAAGAGACCCAGTACTTC.

This clonotype was observed at least ten times. This chain links TRBV19 with TRBJ1-1; TRBD1 matches 8 bases. The CDR3 has 15 amino acids. The V and J ends lost 10 bases and 0 bases, in that order; junction bases with no gene match: 10. From germline, CDR1 is LNHDA and CDR2 SQIVND (reference sequence). Here the CDR3 reads CAIMTGVGLNTEAFF. CDR3 bases: TGTGCCATCATGACAGGGGTCGGCTTGAACACTGAAGCTTTCTTT.

The sample holds many counts of this clonotype. The V and J genes are TRBV6-1 and TRBJ2-7; the D is unclear. The CDR3 runs to 13 residues. In germline, CDR1 is MNHNS, CDR2 SASEGT. V gave up 2 bases and J gave up 2 bases, with 7 bases separating them. CDR3: CASSEYGPYEQYF. In DNA form, the CDR3 reads TGTGCCAGCAGTGAATACGGTCCCTACGAGCAGTACTTC.

There are many counts of this clonotype. This chain connects TRBV18 to TRBJ2-7, with D perhaps TRBD2 (5 bases). The ends were cut back, 1 base at V and 2 bases at J, with 12 bases in the middle. CDR3 size: 15 residues. CDR1 KGHSH and CDR2 LQKENI come from the germline V gene. The CDR3: CASSPQRISAYEQYF. CDR3 nucleotide sequence: TGTGCCAGCTCACCACAGCGGATTTCAGCCTACGAGCAGTACTTC.